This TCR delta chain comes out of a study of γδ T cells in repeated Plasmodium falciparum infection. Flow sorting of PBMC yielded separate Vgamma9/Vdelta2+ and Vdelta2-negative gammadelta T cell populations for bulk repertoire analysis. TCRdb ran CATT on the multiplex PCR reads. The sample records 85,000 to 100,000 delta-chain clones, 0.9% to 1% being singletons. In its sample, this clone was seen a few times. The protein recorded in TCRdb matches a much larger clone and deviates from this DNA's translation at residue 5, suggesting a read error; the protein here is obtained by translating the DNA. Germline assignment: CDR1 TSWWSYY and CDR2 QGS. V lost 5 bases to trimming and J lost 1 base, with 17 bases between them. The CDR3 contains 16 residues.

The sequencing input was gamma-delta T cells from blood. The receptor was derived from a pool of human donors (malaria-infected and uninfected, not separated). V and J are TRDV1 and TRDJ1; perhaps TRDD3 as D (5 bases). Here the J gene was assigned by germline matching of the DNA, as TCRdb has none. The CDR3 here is CALGFPGTLFTDKLIF. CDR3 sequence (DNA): TGTGCTCTTGGGTTCCCGGGGACCCTCTTCACCGATAAACTCATCTTT.